This is a list of T cell receptor beta chains from one sample in a study of blood T cell repertoires in COVID-19. Here immunoSEQ multiplex PCR was the method, and the copy in TCRdb shows in-frame clones only, minus some. The sample includes about 27,000 clones, 82% seen only once; the top ten take about 1.7%. Sequenced: peripheral blood. Source of these receptors: an elderly man with active or convalescent COVID-19. The CDR3 runs from the conserved cysteine through the conserved F or W. A D gene is named only where the DNA matches it firmly. Not every row has a clone size; where given, it reads once, few, many or a size class.

.	TRBV7-6	TRBJ2-1	.	CASSLTARGASNEQFF	TGTGCCAGCAGCTTGACGGCCCGGGGGGCCTCCAATGAGCAGTTCTTC
.	TRBV5-5	TRBJ2-3	.	CASRPRVSRPDTQYF	TGTGCCAGCAGGCCCCGGGTTAGTCGTCCAGATACGCAGTATTTT
.	TRBV7-9	TRBJ1-1	.	CASSFQTGSTEAFF	TGTGCCAGCAGCTTCCAAACAGGGAGCACTGAAGCTTTCTTT
.	TRBV3-1/TRBV3-2	TRBJ2-7	TRBD2	CASSHGTSGTLFYEQYF	TGTGCCAGCAGCCACGGGACTAGCGGGACCCTTTTCTACGAGCAGTACTTC
.	TRBV7-9	TRBJ2-3	.	CASSLNSDRTDTQYF	TGTGCCAGCAGCTTGAACTCCGACAGAACAGATACGCAGTATTTT
few	TRBV5-6	TRBJ2-7	.	CASSRTLSSYEQYF	TGTGCCAGCAGTAGGACTTTGAGCTCCTACGAGCAGTACTTC
.	TRBV6-5	TRBJ2-3	TRBD2	CASSTSVASTDTQYF	TGTGCCAGCAGCACTAGCGTAGCTAGCACAGATACGCAGTATTTT
.	TRBV28	TRBJ2-5	TRBD1	CASIRQGAQETQYF	TGTGCCAGCATCAGACAGGGGGCTCAAGAGACCCAGTACTTC
.	TRBV27	TRBJ2-1	TRBD2	CASRLAGGRYEFF	TGTGCCAGTAGACTAGCGGGAGGGCGTTATGAGTTCTTC
.	TRBV5-5	TRBJ1-5	.	CASSLAGYDQPQHF	TGTGCCAGCAGCTTGGCAGGGTACGATCAGCCCCAGCATTTT
.	TRBV5-1	TRBJ2-5	TRBD1	CASSQGARETQYF	TGCGCCAGCTCACAGGGGGCTCGGGAGACCCAGTACTTC
once	TRBV19	TRBJ2-1	TRBD2	CASTLGGGTYNEQFF	TGTGCCAGTACCTTGGGGGGAGGGACCTACAATGAGCAGTTCTTC
.	TRBV28	TRBJ1-3	.	CATRRQQTANTIYF	TGTGCCACCCGCCGGCAACAGACGGCGAACACCATATATTTT
.	TRBV6-5	TRBJ1-6	.	CASSYSPLANNSPLHF	TGTGCCAGCAGTTACTCGCCCCTCGCTAATAATTCACCCCTCCACTTT
.	TRBV19	TRBJ1-4	TRBD1	CASSTRQGATNEKLFF	TGTGCCAGTAGTACCCGACAGGGGGCAACTAATGAAAAACTGTTTTTT
once	TRBV6-1	TRBJ2-5	.	CASSDQTGETQYF	TGTGCCAGCAGTGACCAAACCGGAGAGACCCAGTACTTC
once	TRBV25-1	TRBJ1-1	.	CASRDSLNTEAFF	TGTGCCAGCAGGGACAGTTTGAACACTGAAGCTTTCTTT
once	TRBV12-3/TRBV12-4	TRBJ1-1	.	CASSFTRNLEAFF	TGTGCCAGCAGTTTCACACGCAACCTTGAAGCTTTCTTT
.	TRBV7-9	TRBJ2-3	.	CASGLDGLGTDTQYF	TGTGCCAGCGGCCTCGACGGGTTGGGCACAGATACGCAGTATTTT
.	TRBV19	TRBJ2-7	TRBD1	CASSIALRQGLPYEQYF	TGTGCCAGTAGTATCGCACTCAGACAGGGGCTACCCTACGAGCAGTACTTC
.	TRBV2	TRBJ2-5	.	CASRGYQTQYF	TGTGCCAGTCGGGGGTACCAGACCCAGTACTTC
.	TRBV19	TRBJ2-1	.	CASRREFSYNEQFF	TGTGCCAGTAGGAGGGAGTTCTCCTACAATGAGCAGTTCTTC
.	TRBV18	TRBJ2-1	TRBD1	CASSPETYGTGDGEQFF	TGTGCCAGCTCACCCGAGACGTACGGGACAGGGGACGGTGAGCAGTTCTTC
.	TRBV20-1	TRBJ1-2	.	CSARTAYGYTF	TGCAGTGCTAGGACAGCCTATGGCTACACCTTC
once	TRBV9	TRBJ1-1	TRBD1	CASSVTGGSSTEAFF	TGTGCCAGCAGCGTGACAGGGGGCTCGAGCACTGAAGCTTTCTTT
.	TRBV29-1	TRBJ2-1	TRBD2	CSVIGLAPISGAYNEQFF	TGCAGCGTTATTGGACTAGCGCCAATTTCAGGGGCCTACAATGAGCAGTTCTTC
.	TRBV5-4	TRBJ2-5	.	CASSPSGTNQETQYF	TGTGCCAGCAGTCCGTCCGGGACAAATCAAGAGACCCAGTACTTC
few	TRBV7-9	TRBJ2-6	.	CASSLTGTGANVLTF	TGTGCCAGCAGCTTAACGGGTACTGGGGCCAACGTCCTGACTTTC
.	TRBV5-1	TRBJ2-1	TRBD2	CASSPPASGSSGEQFF	TGCGCCAGCAGCCCCCCCGCTAGCGGGAGTTCTGGAGAGCAGTTCTTC
.	TRBV6-5	TRBJ1-2	.	CASSDSITNYGYTF	TGTGCCAGCAGTGACTCCATCACTAACTATGGCTACACCTTC
.	TRBV6-5	TRBJ2-1	.	CASSKGTNSYNEQFF	TGTGCCAGCTCGAAGGGGACAAACTCCTACAATGAGCAGTTCTTC
.	TRBV27	TRBJ2-3	.	CASSPGVYTDTQYF	TGTGCCAGCAGTCCGGGGGTCTACACAGATACGCAGTATTTT
.	TRBV27	TRBJ1-5	.	CASRKGQNNQPQHF	TGTGCCAGCAGGAAAGGACAGAACAATCAGCCCCAGCATTTT
.	TRBV7-9	TRBJ2-3	.	CASSLRGAPVTDTQYF	TGTGCCAGCAGCTTACGGGGTGCCCCGGTTACAGATACGCAGTATTTT
.	TRBV3-1/TRBV3-2	TRBJ1-4	.	CASSPISVGRGEKLFF	TGTGCCAGCAGCCCCATATCGGTGGGTCGGGGGGAAAAACTGTTTTTT
once	TRBV27	TRBJ2-3	TRBD2	CASSLGSLAGVADTQYF	TGTGCCAGCAGTTTAGGGTCGCTAGCGGGAGTGGCAGATACGCAGTATTTT
.	TRBV9	TRBJ2-6	.	CASSTYSGANVLTF	TGTGCCAGCAGCACATACTCTGGGGCCAACGTCCTGACTTTC
.	TRBV9	TRBJ2-5	.	CASSVSSGGVETQYF	TGTGCCAGCAGCGTAAGTAGCGGAGGGGTGGAGACCCAGTACTTC
.	TRBV21-1	TRBJ1-4	.	CASSHNEKLFF	TGTGCCAGTTCACATAATGAAAAACTGTTTTTT
.	TRBV6-5	TRBJ2-7	.	CASREGTSINYEQYF	TGTGCCAGCAGAGAGGGGACATCTATAAACTACGAGCAGTACTTC
once	TRBV2	TRBJ1-4	.	CASSEGVWRLNEKLFF	TGTGCCAGCAGTGAAGGGGTCTGGCGACTAAATGAAAAACTGTTTTTT
.	TRBV9	TRBJ1-1	.	CASSRTDSTRTEAFF	TGTGCCAGCAGTCGGACTGATAGTACCCGAACTGAAGCTTTCTTT
once	TRBV11-2	TRBJ1-6	.	CASSLPTGWDSPLHF	TGTGCCAGCAGCTTACCTACAGGGTGGGATTCACCCCTCCACTTT
once	TRBV5-5	TRBJ1-4	.	CASILYPTNEKLFF	TGTGCCAGCATCCTATATCCAACTAATGAAAAACTGTTTTTT
few	TRBV28	TRBJ1-5	.	CASSRDTEKGGQPQHF	TGTGCCAGCAGCCGGGACACCGAAAAAGGGGGTCAGCCCCAGCATTTT
.	TRBV18	TRBJ2-1	.	CASSLNNYNEQFF	TGTGCCAGCTCACTTAACAACTACAATGAGCAGTTCTTC